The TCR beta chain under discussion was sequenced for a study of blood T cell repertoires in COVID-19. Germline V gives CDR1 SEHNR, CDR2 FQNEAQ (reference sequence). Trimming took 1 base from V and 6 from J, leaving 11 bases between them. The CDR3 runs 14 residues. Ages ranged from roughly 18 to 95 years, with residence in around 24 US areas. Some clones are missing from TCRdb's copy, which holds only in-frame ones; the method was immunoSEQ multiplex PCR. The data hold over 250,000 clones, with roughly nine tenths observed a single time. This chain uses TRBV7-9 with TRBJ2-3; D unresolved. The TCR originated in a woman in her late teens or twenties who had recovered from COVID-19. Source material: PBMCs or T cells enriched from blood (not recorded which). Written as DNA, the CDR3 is TGTGCCAGCAGCTTAGTGGATGGAGCGGATACGCAGTATTTT. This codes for CASSLVDGADTQYF.